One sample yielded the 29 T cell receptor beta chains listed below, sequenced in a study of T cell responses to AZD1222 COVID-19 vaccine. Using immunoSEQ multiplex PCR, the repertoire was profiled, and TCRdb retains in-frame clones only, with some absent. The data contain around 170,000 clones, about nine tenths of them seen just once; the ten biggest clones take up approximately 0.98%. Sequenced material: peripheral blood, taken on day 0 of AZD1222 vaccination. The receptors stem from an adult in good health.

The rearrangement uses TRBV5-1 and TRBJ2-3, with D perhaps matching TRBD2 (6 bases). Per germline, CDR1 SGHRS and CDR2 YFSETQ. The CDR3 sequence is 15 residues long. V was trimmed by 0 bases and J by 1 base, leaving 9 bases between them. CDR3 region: CASSLGGGGTDTQYF. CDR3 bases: TGCGCCAGCAGCTTGGGTGGAGGGGGCACAGATACGCAGTATTTT.

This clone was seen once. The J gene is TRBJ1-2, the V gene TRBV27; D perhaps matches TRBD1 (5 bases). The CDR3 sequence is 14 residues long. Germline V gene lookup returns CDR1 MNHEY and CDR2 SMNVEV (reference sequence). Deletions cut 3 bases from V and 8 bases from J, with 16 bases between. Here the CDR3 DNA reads TGTGCCAGCAGTTTGGAAGCAGGGCCTGGCGGCTACACCTTC. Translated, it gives CASSLEAGPGGYTF.

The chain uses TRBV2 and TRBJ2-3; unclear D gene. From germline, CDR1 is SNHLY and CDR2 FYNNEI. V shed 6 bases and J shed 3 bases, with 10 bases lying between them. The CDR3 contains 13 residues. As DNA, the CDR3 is TGTGCCAGCAGACGGACGAGTACAGATACGCAGTATTTT. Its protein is CASRRTSTDTQYF.

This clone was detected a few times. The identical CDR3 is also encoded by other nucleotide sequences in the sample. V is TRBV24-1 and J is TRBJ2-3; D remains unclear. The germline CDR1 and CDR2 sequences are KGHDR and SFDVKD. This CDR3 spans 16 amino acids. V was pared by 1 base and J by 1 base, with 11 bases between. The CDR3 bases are TGTGCCACCAGTGATTTACGGTTTGGGGGCACAGATACGCAGTATTTT. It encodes CATSDLRFGGTDTQYF.

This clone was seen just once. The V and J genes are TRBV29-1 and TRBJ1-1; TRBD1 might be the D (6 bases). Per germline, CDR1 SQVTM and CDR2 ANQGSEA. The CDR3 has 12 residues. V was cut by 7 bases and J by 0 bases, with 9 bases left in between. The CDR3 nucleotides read TGCAGCGCCGGGACACTGAACACTGAAGCTTTCTTT. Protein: CSAGTLNTEAFF.

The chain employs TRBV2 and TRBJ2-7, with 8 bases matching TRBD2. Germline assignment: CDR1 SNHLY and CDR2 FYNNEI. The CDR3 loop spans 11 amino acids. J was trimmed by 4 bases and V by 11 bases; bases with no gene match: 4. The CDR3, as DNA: TGTGCCTCCGGGGGGGGTTACGAGCAGTACTTC. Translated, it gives CASGGGYEQYF.

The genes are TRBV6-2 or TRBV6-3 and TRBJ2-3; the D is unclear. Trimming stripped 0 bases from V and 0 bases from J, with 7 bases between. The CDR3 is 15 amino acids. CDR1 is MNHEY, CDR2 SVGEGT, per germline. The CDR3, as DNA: TGTGCCAGCAGTTACTCGTCAGCGAGCACAGATACGCAGTATTTT. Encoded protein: CASSYSSASTDTQYF.

CDR3 in amino acids: CASSPSAGEGTEAFF. The CDR3 DNA reads TGTGCCAGCTCACCGTCCGCCGGGGAGGGCACTGAAGCTTTCTTT. This sequence joins TRBV18 and TRBJ1-1; no clear D. The V gene lost 3 bases and the J gene lost 4 bases, with 15 bases spanning the gap. The CDR3 is 15 residues long. The germline V gene encodes CDR1 KGHSH and CDR2 LQKENI.

The CDR3 loop is CASSLRNTGELFF. In DNA, the CDR3 is TGTGCCAGCAGCTTAAGAAACACCGGGGAGCTGTTTTTT. The V gene is TRBV5-4, the J gene TRBJ2-2; D remains ambiguous. Trimming shortened V by 2 bases and J by 2 bases, and 4 bases separated the two germline ends. This CDR3 region has 13 residues. The germline V gene has CDR1 SGHNT and CDR2 YYREEE (reference sequence).

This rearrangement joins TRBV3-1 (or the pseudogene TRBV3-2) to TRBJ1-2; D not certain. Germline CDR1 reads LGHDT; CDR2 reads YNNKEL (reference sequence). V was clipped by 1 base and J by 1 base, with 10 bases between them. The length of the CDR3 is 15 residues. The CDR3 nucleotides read TGTGCCAGCAGCCAAGCTCCCGAGTTTAACTATGGCTACACCTTC. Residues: CASSQAPEFNYGYTF.

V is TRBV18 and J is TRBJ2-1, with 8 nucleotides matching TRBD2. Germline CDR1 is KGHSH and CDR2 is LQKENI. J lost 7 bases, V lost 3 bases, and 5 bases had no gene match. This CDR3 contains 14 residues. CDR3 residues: CASSPRRGDNEQFF. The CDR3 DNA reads TGTGCCAGCTCACCCCGGCGGGGGGATAATGAGCAGTTCTTC.

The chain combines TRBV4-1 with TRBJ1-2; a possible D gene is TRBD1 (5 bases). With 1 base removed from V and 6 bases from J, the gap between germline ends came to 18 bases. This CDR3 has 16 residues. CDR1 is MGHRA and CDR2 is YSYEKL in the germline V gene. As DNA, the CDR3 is TGCGCCAGCAGCCAAGGGCGGGGCCCGGCACATGATGGCTACACCTTC. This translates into CASSQGRGPAHDGYTF.

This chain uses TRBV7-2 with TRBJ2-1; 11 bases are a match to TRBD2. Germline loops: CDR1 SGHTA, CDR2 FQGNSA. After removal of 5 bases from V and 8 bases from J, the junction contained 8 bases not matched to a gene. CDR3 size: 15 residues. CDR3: CASSPLAGARHEQFF. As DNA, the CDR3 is TGTGCCAGCAGCCCACTAGCGGGAGCGAGGCATGAGCAGTTCTTC. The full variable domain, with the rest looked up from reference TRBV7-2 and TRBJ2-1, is GAGVSQSPSNKVTEKGKDVELRCDPISGHTALYWYRQSLGQGLEFLIYFQGNSAPDKSGLPSDRFSAERTGGSVSTLTIQRTQQEDSAVYLCASSPLAGARHEQFFGPGTRLTVL.

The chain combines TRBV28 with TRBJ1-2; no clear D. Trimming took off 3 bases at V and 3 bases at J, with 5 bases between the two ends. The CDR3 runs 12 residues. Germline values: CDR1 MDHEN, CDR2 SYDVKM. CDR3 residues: CASSFRDYGYTF. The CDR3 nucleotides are TGTGCCAGCAGTTTCCGAGACTATGGCTACACCTTC.

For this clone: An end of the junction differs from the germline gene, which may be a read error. CDR3 in DNA: TGTGCCAGCAGTTCACCCGGACTAGTGACTCACTTC. Protein sequence: CASSSPGLVTHF. The chain is built from TRBV27 and TRBJ2-5; 7 positions match TRBD2. Germline V gene lookup returns CDR1 MNHEY and CDR2 SMNVEV (reference sequence). This CDR3 is built from 12 residues.

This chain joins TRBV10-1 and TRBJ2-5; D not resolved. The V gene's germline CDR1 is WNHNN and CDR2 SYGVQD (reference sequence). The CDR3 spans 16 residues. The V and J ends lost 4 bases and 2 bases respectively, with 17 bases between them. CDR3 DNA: TGCGCCAGCAGTGGATCCCTTCCCAACCTACAAGAGACCCAGTACTTC. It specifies CASSGSLPNLQETQYF.

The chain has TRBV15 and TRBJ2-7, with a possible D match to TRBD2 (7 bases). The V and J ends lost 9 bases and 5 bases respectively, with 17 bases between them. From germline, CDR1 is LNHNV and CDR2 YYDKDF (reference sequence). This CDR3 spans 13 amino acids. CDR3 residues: CATKTGGRNEQYF. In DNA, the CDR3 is TGTGCCACGAAGACAGGCGGGAGAAACGAGCAGTACTTC.

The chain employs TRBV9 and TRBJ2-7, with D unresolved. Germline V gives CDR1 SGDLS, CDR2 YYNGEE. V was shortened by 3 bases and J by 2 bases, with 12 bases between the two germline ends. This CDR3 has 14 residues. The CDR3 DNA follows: TGTGCCAGCAGCGCCGGGTTAGTTCCCTACGAGCAGTACTTC. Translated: CASSAGLVPYEQYF.

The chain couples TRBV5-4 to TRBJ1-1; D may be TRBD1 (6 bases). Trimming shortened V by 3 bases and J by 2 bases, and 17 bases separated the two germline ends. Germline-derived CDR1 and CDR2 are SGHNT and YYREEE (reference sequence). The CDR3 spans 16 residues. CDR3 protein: CASSSGTRMSNTEAFF. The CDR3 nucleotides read TGTGCCAGCAGCTCCGGGACACGGATGAGCAACACTGAAGCTTTCTTT. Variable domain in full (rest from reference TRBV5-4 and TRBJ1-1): ETGVTQSPTHLIKTRGQQVTLRCSSQSGHNTVSWYQQALGQGPQFIFQYYREEENGRGNFPPRFSGLQFPNYSSELNVNALELDDSALYLCASSSGTRMSNTEAFFGQGTRLTVV.

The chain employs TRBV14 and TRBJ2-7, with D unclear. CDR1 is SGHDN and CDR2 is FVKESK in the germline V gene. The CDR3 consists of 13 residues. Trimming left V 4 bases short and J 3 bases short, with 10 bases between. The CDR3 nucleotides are TGTGCCAGCAGCCCCGATACTTACTACGAGCAGTACTTC. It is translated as CASSPDTYYEQYF.

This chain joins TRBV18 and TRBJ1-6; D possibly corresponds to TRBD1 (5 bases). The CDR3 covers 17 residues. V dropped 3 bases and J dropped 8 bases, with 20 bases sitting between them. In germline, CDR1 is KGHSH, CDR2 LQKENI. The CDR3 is CASSPPRTQFADSPLHF. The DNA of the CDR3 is TGTGCCAGCTCACCCCCGCGGACACAATTCGCTGATTCACCCCTCCACTTT.

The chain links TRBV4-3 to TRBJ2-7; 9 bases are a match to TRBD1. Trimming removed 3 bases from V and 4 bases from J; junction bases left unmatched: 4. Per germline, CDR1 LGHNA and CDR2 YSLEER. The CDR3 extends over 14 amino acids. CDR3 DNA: TGCGCCAGCAGCCACGGACAGGGGTTGTACGAGCAGTACTTC. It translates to CASSHGQGLYEQYF.

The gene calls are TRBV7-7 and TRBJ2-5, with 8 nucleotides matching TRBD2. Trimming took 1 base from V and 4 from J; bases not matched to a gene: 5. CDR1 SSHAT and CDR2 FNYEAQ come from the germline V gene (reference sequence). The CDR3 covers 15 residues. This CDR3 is CASSLVGRATETQYF. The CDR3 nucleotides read TGTGCCAGCAGCTTAGTCGGGAGGGCCACAGAGACCCAGTACTTC.

CDR3 sequence reads: CASSPGQHSNQPQHF. CDR3 coding DNA: TGTGCCAGCAGCCCGGGACAGCATAGCAATCAGCCCCAGCATTTT. This chain uses TRBV11-2 with TRBJ1-5, with 7 bases identical to TRBD1. Germline V gives CDR1 SGHAT, CDR2 FQNNGV. Losses at the gene ends were 5 bases for V and 0 bases for J; bases not matched to a gene: 4. The CDR3 consists of 15 residues.

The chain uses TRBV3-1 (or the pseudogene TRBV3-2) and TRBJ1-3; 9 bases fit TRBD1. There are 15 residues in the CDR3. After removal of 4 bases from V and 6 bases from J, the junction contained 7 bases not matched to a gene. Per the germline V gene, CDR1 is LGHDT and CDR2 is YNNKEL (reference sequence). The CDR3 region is CASSLTGGNLNTIYF. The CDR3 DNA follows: TGTGCCAGCAGCCTAACAGGGGGCAATCTAAACACCATATATTTT.

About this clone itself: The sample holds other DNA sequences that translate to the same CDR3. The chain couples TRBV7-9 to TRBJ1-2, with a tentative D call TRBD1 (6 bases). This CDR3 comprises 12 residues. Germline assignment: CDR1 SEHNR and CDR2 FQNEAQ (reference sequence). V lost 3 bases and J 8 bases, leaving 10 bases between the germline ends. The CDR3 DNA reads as TGTGCCAGCAGCTTTAACAGGGACGGCTACACCTTC. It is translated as CASSFNRDGYTF.

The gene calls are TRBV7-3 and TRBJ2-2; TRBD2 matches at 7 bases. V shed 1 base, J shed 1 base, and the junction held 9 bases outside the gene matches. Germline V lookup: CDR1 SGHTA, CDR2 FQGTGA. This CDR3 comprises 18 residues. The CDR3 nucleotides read TGTGCCAGCAGCTTAATTGGGCTAGCGGCCTTGAACACCGGGGAGCTGTTTTTT. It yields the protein CASSLIGLAALNTGELFF.

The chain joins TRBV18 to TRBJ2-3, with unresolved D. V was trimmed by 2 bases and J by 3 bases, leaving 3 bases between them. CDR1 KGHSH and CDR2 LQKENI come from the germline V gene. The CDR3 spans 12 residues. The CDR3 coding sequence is TGTGCCAGCTCACCAAAGACAGATACGCAGTATTTT. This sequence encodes CASSPKTDTQYF. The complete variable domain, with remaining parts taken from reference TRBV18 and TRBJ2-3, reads NAGVMQNPRHLVRRRGQEARLRCSPMKGHSHVYWYRQLPEEGLKFMVYLQKENIIDESGMPKERFSAEFPKEGPSILRIQQVVRGDSAAYFCASSPKTDTQYFGPGTRLTVL.

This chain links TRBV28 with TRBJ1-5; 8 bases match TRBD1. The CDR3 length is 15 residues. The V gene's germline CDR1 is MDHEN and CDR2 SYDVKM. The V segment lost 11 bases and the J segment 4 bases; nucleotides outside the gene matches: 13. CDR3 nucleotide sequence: TGTGCCGTACGGACAGGGAGGACGTCAAATCAGCCCCAGCATTTT. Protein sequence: CAVRTGRTSNQPQHF. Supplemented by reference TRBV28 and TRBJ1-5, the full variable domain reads DVKVTQSSRYLVKRTGEKVFLECVQDMDHENMFWYRQDPGLGLRLIYFSYDVKMKEKGDIPEGYSVSREKKERFSLILESASTNQTSMYLCAVRTGRTSNQPQHFGDGTRLSIL.